This TCR beta chain was sequenced for a study of T cell responses to AZD1222 COVID-19 vaccine. Study outcomes and limitations: Vaccine-associated CD4 TCRs ranged over spike, dominating at 160-218 and 743-854. Breadth and depth of Spike-specific TCRs rose after two AZD1222 doses. Within unmutated variant regions lay the reported targets of nearly half of spike-specific TCRs. In all cases, repertoires were sampled only after the peak T cell response.

Method: immunoSEQ multiplex PCR; TCRdb's copy keeps in-frame clones and lacks some. Of approximately 180,000 clones listed, 70% to 90% are singletons. On this clone itself: Its antigen is unknown.

The germline V gene has CDR1 MGHDK and CDR2 SYGVNS. This CDR3 contains 11 residues. V was trimmed by 4 bases and J by 10 bases, leaving 5 bases between them. This sample comprised peripheral blood, obtained 28 days after the second dose of the MenACWY control vaccine. V and J are TRBV25-1 and TRBJ1-6; D not resolved. The TCR was taken from an adult who received the MenACWY meningococcal vaccine as a control. CDR3 amino acids: CASSANSPLHF. The CDR3 coding sequence is TGTGCCAGCAGTGCGAACTCACCCCTCCACTTT.